This entry describes one T cell receptor beta chain. Additional DNA sequences in this sample encode the identical CDR3. This sample was included in a study of immune evolution from preneoplasia to lung adenocarcinoma. The table came from immunoSEQ multiplex PCR; TCRdb's copy has only in-frame clones and leaves some out. The sample yields 39,000 or so clones, under 80% seen once. V lost 4 bases, J lost 4 bases, and 3 bases stayed unmatched. The CDR3 contains 16 residues. Germline V gene data show CDR1 as SGHNT and CDR2 as YYREEE (reference sequence). This clonotype was obtained from a person aged 55 to 75 with lung adenocarcinoma. Sequencing was done on a sample of FFPE invasive lung adenocarcinoma tissue. The V call is TRBV5-4, the J call TRBJ2-2, with 14 bases fitting TRBD2. The CDR3 DNA follows: TGTGCCAGCAGCCCGGGACTAGCGGGAGTCACCGGGGAGCTGTTTTTT. Its protein product is CASSPGLAGVTGELFF.